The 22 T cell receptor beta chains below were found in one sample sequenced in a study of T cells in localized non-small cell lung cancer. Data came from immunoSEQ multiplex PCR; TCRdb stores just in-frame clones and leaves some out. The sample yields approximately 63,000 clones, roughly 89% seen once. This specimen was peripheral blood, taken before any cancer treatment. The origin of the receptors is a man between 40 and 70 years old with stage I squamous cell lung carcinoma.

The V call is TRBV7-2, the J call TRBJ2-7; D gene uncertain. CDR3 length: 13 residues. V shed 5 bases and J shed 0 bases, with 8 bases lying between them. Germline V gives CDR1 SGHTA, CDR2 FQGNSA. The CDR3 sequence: CASSLVVSYEQYF. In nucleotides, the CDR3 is TGTGCCAGCAGCCTTGTTGTCTCCTACGAGCAGTACTTC. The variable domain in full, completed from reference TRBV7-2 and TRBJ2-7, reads GAGVSQSPSNKVTEKGKDVELRCDPISGHTALYWYRQSLGQGLEFLIYFQGNSAPDKSGLPSDRFSAERTGGSVSTLTIQRTQQEDSAVYLCASSLVVSYEQYFGPGTRLTVT.

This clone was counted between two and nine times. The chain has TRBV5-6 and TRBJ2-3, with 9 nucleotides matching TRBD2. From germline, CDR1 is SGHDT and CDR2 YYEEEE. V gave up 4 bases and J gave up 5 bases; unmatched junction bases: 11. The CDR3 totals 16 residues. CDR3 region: CASSPLDSGRGDTQYF. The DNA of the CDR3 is TGTGCCAGCAGCCCGCTCGATAGCGGGAGAGGAGATACGCAGTATTTT.

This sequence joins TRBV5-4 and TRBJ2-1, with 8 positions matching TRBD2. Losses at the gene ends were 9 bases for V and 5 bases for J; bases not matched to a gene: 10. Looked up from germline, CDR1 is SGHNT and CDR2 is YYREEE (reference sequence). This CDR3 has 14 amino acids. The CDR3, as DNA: TGTGCCACGAGGCCGGGACTAGACAACAATGAGCAGTTCTTC. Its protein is CATRPGLDNNEQFF.

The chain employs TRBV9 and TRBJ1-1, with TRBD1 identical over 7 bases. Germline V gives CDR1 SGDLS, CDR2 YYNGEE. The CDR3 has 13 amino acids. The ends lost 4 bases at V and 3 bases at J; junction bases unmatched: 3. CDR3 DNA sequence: TGTGCCAGCAGCCTAGGACAGGACACTGAAGCTTTCTTT. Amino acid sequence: CASSLGQDTEAFF.

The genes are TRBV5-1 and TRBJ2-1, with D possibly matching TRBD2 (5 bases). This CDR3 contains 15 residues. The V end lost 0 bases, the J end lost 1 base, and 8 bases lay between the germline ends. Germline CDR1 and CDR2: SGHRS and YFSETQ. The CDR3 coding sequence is TGCGCCAGCAGCTTGGAGGGAGAATCCTACAATGAGCAGTTCTTC. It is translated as CASSLEGESYNEQFF.

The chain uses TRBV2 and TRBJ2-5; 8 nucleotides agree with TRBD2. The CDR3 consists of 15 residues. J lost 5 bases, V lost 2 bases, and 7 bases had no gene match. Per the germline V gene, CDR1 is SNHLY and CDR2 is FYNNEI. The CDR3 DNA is TGTGCCAGCAGTGAAATGCGGGAGGTACGGGAGACCCAGTACTTC. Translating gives CASSEMREVRETQYF.

The CDR3 is CASSSSPGQGGYGYTF. The CDR3 bases are TGTGCCAGCAGTTCGTCCCCAGGACAGGGAGGATATGGCTACACCTTC. The gene calls are TRBV28 and TRBJ1-2, with TRBD1 matching 8 bases. CDR3 length: 16 residues. The V gene end was trimmed by 4 bases and the J gene end by 5 bases; junction bases not matched to a gene: 12. Germline CDR1 reads MDHEN; CDR2 reads SYDVKM.

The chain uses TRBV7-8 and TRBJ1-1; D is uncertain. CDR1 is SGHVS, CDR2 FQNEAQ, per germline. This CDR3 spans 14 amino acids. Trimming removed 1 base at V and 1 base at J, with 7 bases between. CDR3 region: CASSLGRRNTEAFF. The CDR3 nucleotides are TGTGCCAGCAGCTTAGGGCGGCGGAACACTGAAGCTTTCTTT.

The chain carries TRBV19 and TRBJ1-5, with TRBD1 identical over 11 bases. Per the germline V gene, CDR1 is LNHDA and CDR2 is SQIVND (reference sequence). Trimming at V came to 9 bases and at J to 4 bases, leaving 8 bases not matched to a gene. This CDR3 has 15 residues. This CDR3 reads CASHTGTGGNQPQHF. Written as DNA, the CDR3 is TGTGCCAGCCATACCGGGACAGGGGGGAATCAGCCCCAGCATTTT.

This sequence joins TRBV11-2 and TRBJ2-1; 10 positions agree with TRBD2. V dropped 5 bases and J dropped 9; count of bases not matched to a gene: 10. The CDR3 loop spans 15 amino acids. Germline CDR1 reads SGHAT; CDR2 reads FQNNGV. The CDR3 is CASSPGPGLAFEQFF. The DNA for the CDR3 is TGTGCCAGCAGCCCGGGGCCGGGACTAGCGTTTGAGCAGTTCTTC. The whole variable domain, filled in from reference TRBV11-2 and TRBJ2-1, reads EAGVAQSPRYKIIEKRQSVAFWCNPISGHATLYWYQQILGQGPKLLIQFQNNGVVDDSQLPKDRFSAERLKGVDSTLKIQPAKLEDSAVYLCASSPGPGLAFEQFFGPGTRLTVL.

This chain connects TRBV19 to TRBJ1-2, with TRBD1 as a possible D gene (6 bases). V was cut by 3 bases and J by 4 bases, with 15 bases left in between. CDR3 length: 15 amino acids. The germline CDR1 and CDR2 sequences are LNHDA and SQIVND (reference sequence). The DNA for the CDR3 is TGTGCCAGTAGTATCTACGCTGACAGGCTCTATGGCTACACCTTC. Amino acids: CASSIYADRLYGYTF. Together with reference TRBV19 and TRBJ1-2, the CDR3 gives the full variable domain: DGGITQSPKYLFRKEGQNVTLSCEQNLNHDAMYWYRQDPGQGLRLIYYSQIVNDFQKGDIAEGYSVSREKKESFPLTVTSAQKNPTAFYLCASSIYADRLYGYTFGSGTRLTVV.

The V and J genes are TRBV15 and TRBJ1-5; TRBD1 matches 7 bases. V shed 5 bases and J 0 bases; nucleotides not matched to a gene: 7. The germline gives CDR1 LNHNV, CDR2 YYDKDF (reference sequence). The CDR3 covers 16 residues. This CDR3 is CATSAHRGPSNQPQHF. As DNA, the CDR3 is TGTGCCACCAGCGCCCACAGGGGCCCTAGCAATCAGCCCCAGCATTTT.

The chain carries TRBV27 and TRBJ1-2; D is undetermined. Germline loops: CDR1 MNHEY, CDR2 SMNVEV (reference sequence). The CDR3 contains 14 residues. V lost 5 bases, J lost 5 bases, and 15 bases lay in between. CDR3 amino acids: CASSPVGPRYGYTF. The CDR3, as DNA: TGTGCCAGCAGTCCCGTAGGGCCTAGGTATGGCTACACCTTC.

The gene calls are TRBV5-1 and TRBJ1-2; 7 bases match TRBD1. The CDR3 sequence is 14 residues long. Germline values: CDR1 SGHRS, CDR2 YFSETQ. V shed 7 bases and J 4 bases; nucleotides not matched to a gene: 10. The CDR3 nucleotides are TGCGCCAGCCGCTACGGGACAGCGATCTATGGCTACACCTTC. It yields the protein CASRYGTAIYGYTF. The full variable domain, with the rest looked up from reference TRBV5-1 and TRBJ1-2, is KAGVTQTPRYLIKTRGQQVTLSCSPISGHRSVSWYQQTPGQGLQFLFEYFSETQRNKGNFPGRFSGRQFSNSRSEMNVSTLELGDSALYLCASRYGTAIYGYTFGSGTRLTVV.

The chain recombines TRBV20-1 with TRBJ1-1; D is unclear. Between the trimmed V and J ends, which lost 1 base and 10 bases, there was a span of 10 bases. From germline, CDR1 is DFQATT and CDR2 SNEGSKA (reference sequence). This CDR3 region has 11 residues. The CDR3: CSARVGSAAFF. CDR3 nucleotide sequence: TGCAGTGCTAGAGTAGGTAGCGCAGCTTTCTTT.

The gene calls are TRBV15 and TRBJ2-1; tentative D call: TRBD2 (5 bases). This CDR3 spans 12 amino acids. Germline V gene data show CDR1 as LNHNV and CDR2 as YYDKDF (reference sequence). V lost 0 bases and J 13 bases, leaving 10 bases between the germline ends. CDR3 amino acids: CATSRDNEGQFF. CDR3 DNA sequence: TGTGCCACCAGCAGAGATAACGAGGGTCAGTTCTTC.

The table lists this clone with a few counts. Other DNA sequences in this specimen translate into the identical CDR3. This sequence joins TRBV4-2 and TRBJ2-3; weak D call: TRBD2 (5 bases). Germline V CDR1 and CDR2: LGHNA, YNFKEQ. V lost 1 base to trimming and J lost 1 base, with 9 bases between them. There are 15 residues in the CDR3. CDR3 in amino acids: CASSQGNSGTDTQYF. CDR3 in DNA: TGTGCCAGCAGCCAAGGGAATAGCGGCACAGATACGCAGTATTTT.

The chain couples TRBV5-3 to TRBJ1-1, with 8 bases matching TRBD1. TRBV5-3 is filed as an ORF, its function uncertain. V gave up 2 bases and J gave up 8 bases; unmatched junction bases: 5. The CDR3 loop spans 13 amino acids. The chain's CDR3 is CARSFSGGGEAFF. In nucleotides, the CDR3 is TGTGCCAGAAGCTTCTCAGGGGGCGGGGAAGCTTTCTTT.

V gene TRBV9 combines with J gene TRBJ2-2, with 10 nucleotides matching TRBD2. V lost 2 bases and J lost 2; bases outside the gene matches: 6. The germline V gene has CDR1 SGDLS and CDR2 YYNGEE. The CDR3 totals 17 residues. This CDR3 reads CASSVGLAGVNTGELFF. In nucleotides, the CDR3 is TGTGCCAGCAGCGTGGGCCTAGCGGGAGTTAACACCGGGGAGCTGTTTTTT. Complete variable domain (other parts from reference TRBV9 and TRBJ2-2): DSGVTQTPKHLITATGQRVTLRCSPRSGDLSVYWYQQSLDQGLQFLIQYYNGEERAKGNILERFSAQQFPDLHSELNLSSLELGDSALYFCASSVGLAGVNTGELFFGEGSRLTVL.

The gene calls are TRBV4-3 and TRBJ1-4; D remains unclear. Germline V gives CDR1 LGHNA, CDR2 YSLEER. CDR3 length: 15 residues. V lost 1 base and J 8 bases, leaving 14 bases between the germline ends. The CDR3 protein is CASSQGASTVEKLFF. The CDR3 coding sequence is TGCGCCAGCAGCCAAGGGGCATCCACGGTGGAAAAACTGTTTTTT.

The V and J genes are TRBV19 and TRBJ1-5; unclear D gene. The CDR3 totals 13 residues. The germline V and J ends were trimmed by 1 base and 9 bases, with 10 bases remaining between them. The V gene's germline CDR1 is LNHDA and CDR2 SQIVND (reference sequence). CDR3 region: CASSIGGPGPQHF. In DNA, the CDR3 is TGTGCCAGTAGTATAGGAGGGCCGGGGCCCCAGCATTTT.

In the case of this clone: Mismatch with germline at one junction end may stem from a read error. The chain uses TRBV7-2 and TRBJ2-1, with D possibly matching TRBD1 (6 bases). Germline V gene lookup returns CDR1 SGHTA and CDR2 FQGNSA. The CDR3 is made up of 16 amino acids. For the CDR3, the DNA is TGTGCCAGCAGCAAAGACTGGACAGCTACTTACAATGAGCATTTCTTC. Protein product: CASSKDWTATYNEHFF.